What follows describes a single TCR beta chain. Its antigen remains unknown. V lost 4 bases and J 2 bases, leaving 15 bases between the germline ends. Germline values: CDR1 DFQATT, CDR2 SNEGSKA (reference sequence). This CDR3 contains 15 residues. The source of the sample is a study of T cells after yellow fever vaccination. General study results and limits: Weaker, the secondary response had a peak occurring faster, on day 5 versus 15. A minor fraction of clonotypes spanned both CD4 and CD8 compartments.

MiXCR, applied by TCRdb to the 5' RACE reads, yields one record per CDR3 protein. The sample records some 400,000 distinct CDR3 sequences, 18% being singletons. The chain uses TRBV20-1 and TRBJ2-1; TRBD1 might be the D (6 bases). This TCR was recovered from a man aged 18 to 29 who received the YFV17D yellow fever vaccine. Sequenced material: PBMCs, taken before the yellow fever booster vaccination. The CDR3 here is CSATSRGEAYNEQFF. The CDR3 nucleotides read TGCAGTGCTACGAGCAGGGGAGAAGCCTACAATGAGCAGTTCTTC.